This record covers a single T cell receptor (beta chain). The V and J ends lost 4 bases and 0 bases respectively, with 4 bases between them. CDR1 and CDR2 (germline): DFQATT, SNEGSKA (reference sequence). The CDR3 has 11 amino acids. The protocol was immunoSEQ multiplex PCR, while the TCRdb copy is restricted to in-frame clones and leaves out a portion. The sample lists 91,000 or so clones, approximately 90% occurring once. The data were obtained in a study of control samples from healthy donors and cancer patients. The chain couples TRBV20-1 to TRBJ2-7, with D hard to call. The material sequenced was blood. The TCR comes from a woman in her thirties in good health. DNA for the CDR3: TGCAGTGCTATGGACTCCTACGAGCAGTACTTC. Translated: CSAMDSYEQYF.